This entry lists 27 T cell receptor beta chains sequenced from one sample in a study of regulatory T cells in long-lasting Graves disease. This sample's time point: newly diagnosed GD, antithyroid drugs for less than 3 months. The TCR library used RNA extracted from PBMCs. With iRepertoire HTBI primers and Arm-PCR of CDR3 regions, TCR beta libraries were built. TCRdb itself ran the multiplex PCR reads through MiXCR, one entry per CDR3 protein. The sample shows 350,000 to 450,000 distinct CDR3 sequences, about 16% of them seen only once. These same data were also listed under a study on T cells in Graves' hyperthyroidism and ophthalmopathy.

The specimen was peripheral blood mononuclear cells (PBMCs), collected at new diagnosis, from a patient treated with antithyroid drugs. The receptors originated from a young woman with Graves disease.

This clonotype has more than one count but fewer than ten. The CDR3 loop is CASSPRRTGGETQYF. CDR3 nucleotides: TGTGCCAGCAGCCCCAGGCGGACAGGGGGAGAGACCCAGTACTTC. The V gene is TRBV6-2 or TRBV6-3, the J gene TRBJ2-5; 10 bases line up with TRBD1. This CDR3 is built from 15 residues. V was clipped by 6 bases and J by 4 bases; unmatched bases: 8. Germline values: CDR1 MNHEY, CDR2 SVGEGT.

About this clonotype: A much larger clone differs by one base, so this may be a read error. The V gene is TRBV3-1, the J gene TRBJ1-2; D remains unclear. The CDR3 runs to 13 residues. Germline CDR1 reads LGHDT; CDR2 reads YNNKEL (reference sequence). The CDR3 DNA sequence: TGTGCCAGCAGCCAAGATCTTAGCTCCGGCTACGCCTTC. Amino acid sequence: CASSQDLSSGYAF.

This clonotype was seen ten or more times. The chain is built from TRBV27 and TRBJ2-2, with 8 bases lining up with TRBD2. This CDR3 contains 16 residues. V gave up 5 bases and J gave up 7 bases; unmatched junction bases: 12. Looked up from germline, CDR1 is MNHEY and CDR2 is SMNVEV (reference sequence). CDR3 loop: CASSGYYTSGGGELFF. The CDR3 DNA is TGTGCCAGCAGTGGGTACTATACTAGCGGCGGCGGGGAGCTGTTTTTT.

Of note for this clonotype: One base away lies a much larger clone, so this may be a sequencing read error. Because it lacks the conserved phenylalanine or tryptophan at the end, this CDR3 is likely a read error. Here the CDR3 DNA reads TGCAGTGCGTCCACAGGGGGCGGCTACACCTCC. Its translation: CSASTGGGYTS. The V and J genes are TRBV20-1 and TRBJ1-2; 9 nucleotides agree with TRBD1. The germline V gene encodes CDR1 DFQATT and CDR2 SNEGSKA (reference sequence). Unmatched junction bases numbered 4, after V lost 6 bases and J lost 8 bases. The CDR3 covers 11 residues.

The table lists this clonotype with a few counts. The chain employs TRBV24-1 and TRBJ2-1; TRBD1 matches 9 bases. Germline values: CDR1 KGHDR, CDR2 SFDVKD. The trim removed 5 bases at V and 9 bases at J, leaving 4 bases unmatched. The length of the CDR3 is 13 residues. CDR3 protein: CATSGTGVVEQFF. The CDR3 bases are TGTGCCACCAGTGGGACAGGGGTGGTTGAGCAGTTCTTC.

About this clonotype: A read error may explain this, as a much larger clone is one base away. The chain carries TRBV19 and TRBJ2-7; D assignment may be TRBD1 or TRBD2 (6 bases each). CDR3 length: 16 amino acids. From germline, CDR1 is LNHDA and CDR2 SQIVND (reference sequence). The CDR3 region has the DNA TGTCCCAGTAGCGTGGCTGGGGGGCGTAGAGCCTACGAGCAGTACTTC. As protein: CPSSVAGGRRAYEQYF.

This clonotype was detected ten times or more. This chain joins TRBV15 and TRBJ2-1; a weak D match, TRBD2 (6 bases). From germline, CDR1 is LNHNV and CDR2 YYDKDF (reference sequence). The length of the CDR3 is 13 residues. V lost 0 bases and J lost 13, with 13 bases in between. The CDR3 coding sequence is TGTGCCACCAGCAGAGATCTGGCGGGGATCCAGTTCTTC. It translates to CATSRDLAGIQFF.

This clonotype was counted ten times or more. The rearrangement uses TRBV7-9 and TRBJ2-5; 8 bases fit TRBD2. The assigned J gene may be wrong: the sequence end matches TRBJ2-1 better. The germline gives CDR1 SEHNR, CDR2 FQNEAQ (reference sequence). This CDR3 region has 15 residues. CDR3 in amino acids: CASSFRRAGGSEQFF. The CDR3 nucleotides read TGTGCCAGCAGCTTCCGCAGGGCGGGGGGCAGTGAGCAGTTCTTC.

As for this clonotype: A much larger clone lies one base from this, so it may be a read error. The chain has TRBV5-6 and TRBJ1-2; no clear D gene. The germline V gene has CDR1 SGHDT and CDR2 YYEEEE. The CDR3 loop spans 11 amino acids. The CDR3 region is CASSLGIGCTF. The CDR3 DNA sequence: TGTGCCAGCAGCCTCGGTATTGGCTGCACCTTC. The whole variable domain, remainder taken from reference TRBV5-6 and TRBJ1-2, is DAGVTQSPTHLIKTRGQQVTLRCSPKSGHDTVSWYQQALGQGPQFIFQYYEEEERQRGNFPDRFSGHQFPNYSSELNVNALLLGDSALYLCASSLGIGCTFGSGTRLTVV.

In its sample, this clonotype was seen many times. The V and J genes are TRBV7-2 and TRBJ2-1, with D possibly TRBD2 on 5 matching bases. CDR1 is SGHTA, CDR2 FQGNSA, per germline. V lost 1 base and J lost 10, with 17 bases in between. This CDR3 spans 15 amino acids. DNA for the CDR3: TGTGCCAGCAGCTTAGGACTGGAGGTCCACCAGGAGCAGTTCTTC. It translates to CASSLGLEVHQEQFF.

This clonotype was recorded at least ten times. This chain connects TRBV30 to TRBJ2-1; TRBD1 is a possible D gene (5 bases). Germline loops: CDR1 GTSNPN, CDR2 SVGIG (reference sequence). V shed 5 bases and J shed 0 bases, with 11 bases lying between them. This CDR3 has 14 amino acids. Here the CDR3 reads CAWHQGLSYNEQFF. The CDR3 DNA reads as TGTGCCTGGCACCAGGGTCTCTCCTACAATGAGCAGTTCTTC.

This clonotype occurred many times. The chain carries TRBV6-9 and TRBJ2-3; the match to TRBD2 covers 14 bases. The CDR3 runs to 15 residues. CDR1 is MNHGY, CDR2 SVAAGI, per germline. V was pared by 4 bases and J by 6 bases, with 3 bases of the junction left unmatched. The DNA of the CDR3 is TGTGCCAGCAGTTCGGGACTAGCGGGAGTTGATACGCAGTATTTT. Its translation: CASSSGLAGVDTQYF.

This CDR3 is CASSRREGYNYGYTF. The DNA of the CDR3 is TGTGCCAGCAGCAGAAGAGAGGGTTATAACTATGGCTACACCTTC. This rearrangement joins TRBV14 to TRBJ1-2; no firm D call. V was shortened by 5 bases and J by 1 base, with 14 bases between the two germline ends. The CDR3 has 15 residues. Germline CDR1 is SGHDN and CDR2 is FVKESK.

The sample holds a few counts of this clonotype. This may arise from a read error, as a much more abundant clone is one base away. The V and J genes are TRBV20-1 and TRBJ2-1; no clear D. CDR1 is DFQATT and CDR2 is SNEGSKA in the germline V gene (reference sequence). CDR3 length: 13 amino acids. V dropped 0 bases and J dropped 6 bases, with 9 bases sitting between them. In DNA, the CDR3 is TGCAGTGCTAGAGATATGGTTAGCAATGAGCAGTTCTTC. Protein: CSARDMVSNEQFF.

V and J are TRBV6-1 and TRBJ2-1, with TRBD2 matching 11 bases. The CDR3 consists of 17 residues. The V and J ends lost 6 bases and 7 bases, in that order; junction bases with no gene match: 14. Per germline, CDR1 MNHNS and CDR2 SASEGT. The CDR3: CASSAVLAGATINEQFF. The DNA of the CDR3 is TGTGCCAGCAGCGCCGTACTAGCGGGAGCTACTATAAATGAGCAGTTCTTC.

This clonotype has a single count. The chain uses TRBV5-1 and TRBJ2-7; D perhaps matches TRBD1 (5 bases). Germline values: CDR1 SGHRS, CDR2 YFSETQ. With 1 base removed from V and 7 bases from J, the gap between germline ends came to 15 bases. The length of the CDR3 is 14 residues. In nucleotides, the CDR3 is TGCGCCAGCAGCTTGTACTCCTCAGGGCGGGAGCAGTACTTC. This codes for CASSLYSSGREQYF.

The rearrangement links TRBV4-1 to TRBJ2-1, with 11 bases matching TRBD2. The J call may be faulty, since TRBJ2-5 better matches the DNA end. The CDR3 is 20 residues long. The V gene's germline CDR1 is MGHRA and CDR2 YSYEKL. The CDR3 region has the DNA TGCGCCAGCAGCCTCTACCTAGCGGGAGGAGGGGGGTGGATACAAGAGACCCAGTACTTC. This sequence encodes CASSLYLAGGGGWIQETQYF.

A word on this clonotype: A clone one base away is much larger, so this may be a read error. V gene TRBV5-1 combines with J gene TRBJ2-7; 8 bases map to TRBD1. V dropped 2 bases and J dropped 8; count of bases not matched to a gene: 12. The CDR3 runs to 15 residues. The germline gives CDR1 SGHRS, CDR2 YFSETQ. CDR3 protein: CASSFRTGKFGKQYF. The CDR3 nucleotides are TGCGCCAGCAGCTTCAGGACAGGGAAGTTTGGCAAGCAGTACTTC. Based on the CDR3 plus reference TRBV5-1 and TRBJ2-7, the full variable domain is KAGVTQTPRYLIKTRGQQVTLSCSPISGHRSVSWYQQTPGQGLQFLFEYFSETQRNKGNFPGRFSGRQFSNSRSEMNVSTLELGDSALYLCASSFRTGKFGKQYFGPGTRLTVT.

This clonotype was observed once. This may stem from a read error, because a much larger clone lies one nucleotide away. The chain is built from TRBV6-1 and TRBJ2-1, with 13 bases identical to TRBD2. This CDR3 is built from 22 residues. J was trimmed by 7 bases and V by 8 bases; bases with no gene match: 29. Looked up from germline, CDR1 is MNHNS and CDR2 is SASEGT. The CDR3 nucleotides are TGTGCCAGCGGTCGCCGACTAGCGGGAGGAGGCGGCACCCGGGCCCGAGGGAATGAGCAGTTCTTC. The encoded protein is CASGRRLAGGGGTRARGNEQFF.

This clonotype was counted at least ten times. The gene calls are TRBV3-1 and TRBJ1-5; maybe TRBD1 (6 bases). Trimming shortened V by 4 bases and J by 9 bases, and 19 bases separated the two germline ends. This CDR3 contains 15 residues. The germline CDR1 and CDR2 sequences are LGHDT and YNNKEL (reference sequence). The DNA of the CDR3 is TGTGCCAGCAGCCTAACGGGGGGCCGGAATGGGCCCCAGCATTTT. Translation: CASSLTGGRNGPQHF.

In its sample, this clonotype was seen many times. This chain uses TRBV20-1 with TRBJ2-2; the match to TRBD2 covers 9 bases. This CDR3 is 15 amino acids long. V shed 3 bases and J 5 bases; nucleotides not matched to a gene: 7. The germline V gene encodes CDR1 DFQATT and CDR2 SNEGSKA (reference sequence). The CDR3 reads CSARSSGTGTGELFF. The CDR3 region has the DNA TGCAGTGCTAGGTCTAGCGGGACGGGTACCGGGGAGCTGTTTTTT.

This clonotype was observed many times. V usage is TRBV5-1 and J usage is TRBJ2-1; D may correspond to TRBD1 or TRBD2 (5 bases each). Trimming cost V 8 bases and J 4 bases, with 16 bases left between them. From germline, CDR1 is SGHRS and CDR2 YFSETQ. This CDR3 region has 14 residues. Written as DNA, the CDR3 is TGCGCCAGTAGTACCGGGACGGTATACAATGAGCAGTTCTTC. Translated: CASSTGTVYNEQFF. Full variable domain (remainder filled in from reference TRBV5-1 and TRBJ2-1): KAGVTQTPRYLIKTRGQQVTLSCSPISGHRSVSWYQQTPGQGLQFLFEYFSETQRNKGNFPGRFSGRQFSNSRSEMNVSTLELGDSALYLCASSTGTVYNEQFFGPGTRLTVL.

This clonotype was detected a few times. The V call is TRBV2, the J call TRBJ1-4, with a tentative D call TRBD1 (6 bases). The CDR3 runs to 14 residues. Trimming took 8 bases from V and 5 from J, leaving 15 bases between them. Germline assignment: CDR1 SNHLY and CDR2 FYNNEI. CDR3 residues: CASHLSGDNEKLFF. The DNA for the CDR3 is TGTGCCAGCCACCTTTCAGGGGACAATGAAAAACTGTTTTTT.

The gene calls are TRBV6-2 or TRBV6-3 and TRBJ2-7; 7 positions agree with TRBD2. The junction had 15 bases not matched to a gene; V was cut back by 6 bases and J by 7 bases. Germline CDR1 MNHEY, CDR2 SVGEGT. CDR3 length: 15 residues. CDR3 protein: CASRISGRGSWEQYF. DNA for the CDR3: TGTGCCAGCAGAATTAGCGGGCGTGGGTCCTGGGAGCAGTACTTC.

This clonotype showed up many times. This rearrangement joins TRBV6-5 to TRBJ2-7, with 7 nucleotides matching TRBD1. Germline trimming cut 2 bases from V and 0 bases from J; bases unmatched to any gene: 13. The CDR3 consists of 18 residues. Germline CDR1 reads MNHEY; CDR2 reads SVGAGI. The CDR3 DNA reads as TGTGCCAGCAGTTACGGGCCGGGGCCGGGACAGAGCTCCTACGAGCAGTACTTC. Translated, it gives CASSYGPGPGQSSYEQYF.

This clonotype was seen many times. The chain links TRBV20-1 to TRBJ2-3; D gene uncertain. V dropped 3 bases and J dropped 3 bases, with 7 bases sitting between them. This CDR3 spans 12 amino acids. Germline assignment: CDR1 DFQATT and CDR2 SNEGSKA (reference sequence). In DNA, the CDR3 is TGCAGTGCTAGTTTACAGACAGATACGCAGTATTTT. The encoded protein is CSASLQTDTQYF.

Remarks on this clonotype: It differs at one base from a far larger clone, so likely a read error. This chain joins TRBV28 and TRBJ2-5, with a weak D call TRBD2 (5 bases). V was shortened by 5 bases and J by 5 bases, with 21 bases between the two germline ends. Germline loops: CDR1 MDHEN, CDR2 SYDVKM. CDR3 length equals 16 residues. The CDR3 here is CASSDSSWTEEETQYF. The CDR3 DNA reads TGTGCCAGCAGTGATTCCTCTTGGACGGAGGAGGAGACCCAGTACTTC.